These 8 T cell receptor beta chains came from one sample sequenced in a study of cytomegalovirus exposure and HLA in healthy donors. The primer mix had 60 Vbeta and 13 Jbeta primers. TCRdb's table, derived via immunoSEQ multiplex PCR, lists solely in-frame clones and lacks some. The sample gives about 170,000 clones, roughly 83% of which show up once; less than 2.5% is in the top ten. The sequencing input was PBMCs. The origin of the receptors is a woman aged 45-65 years in good health and CMV-seronegative.

The rearrangement uses TRBV10-1 and TRBJ2-3; TRBD1 is a possible D gene (5 bases). V was cut by 3 bases and J by 1 base, with 14 bases left in between. The CDR3 totals 16 residues. Germline-derived CDR1 and CDR2 are WNHNN and SYGVQD (reference sequence). In nucleotides, the CDR3 is TGCGCCAGCAGTGAAGTTAAGGGCAGGGGCACAGATACGCAGTATTTT. This codes for CASSEVKGRGTDTQYF.

The chain employs TRBV7-9 and TRBJ2-5; TRBD1 matches 8 bases. This CDR3 spans 16 amino acids. The ends lost 5 bases at V and 5 bases at J; junction bases unmatched: 13. Germline CDR1 is SEHNR and CDR2 is FQNEAQ (reference sequence). The CDR3 sequence is CASSHGRTGPGETQYF. CDR3 nucleotides: TGTGCCAGCAGCCATGGGAGGACAGGGCCGGGGGAGACCCAGTACTTC.

In this sample, this clone turned up once. The rearrangement links TRBV29-1 to TRBJ2-7; D may be TRBD1 (6 bases). The germline V and J ends were trimmed by 0 bases and 6 bases, with 9 bases remaining between them. The CDR3 covers 12 residues. Germline loops: CDR1 SQVTM, CDR2 ANQGSEA. The CDR3 bases are TGCAGCGTTGAAGAAACAGGGAGCGAGCAGTACTTC. Translated, it gives CSVEETGSEQYF.

The gene calls are TRBV5-6 and TRBJ1-2; D gene ambiguous. This CDR3 spans 15 amino acids. Germline V gene sequence: CDR1 SGHDT, CDR2 YYEEEE. V lost 3 bases, J lost 5 bases, and 17 bases lay in between. As DNA, the CDR3 is TGTGCCAGCAGCTCAGGAGAGCGGGGAGGGTATGGCTACACCTTC. Amino acid sequence: CASSSGERGGYGYTF.

The V and J genes are TRBV4-2 and TRBJ2-6; 9 nucleotides agree with TRBD1. CDR1 and CDR2 (germline): LGHNA, YNFKEQ. The CDR3 length is 18 residues. The junction had 9 bases not matched to a gene; V was cut back by 2 bases and J by 4 bases. CDR3 nucleotide sequence: TGTGCCAGCAGCCAATCCACAGGGGGCTACCGAGGGGCCAACGTCCTGACTTTC. Its protein product is CASSQSTGGYRGANVLTF.

This clone was counted once. The rearrangement links TRBV30 to TRBJ1-2, with D tentatively TRBD1 (6 bases). The V gene lost 4 bases and the J gene lost 0 bases, with 12 bases spanning the gap. There are 14 residues in the CDR3. CDR1 is GTSNPN, CDR2 SVGIG, per germline (reference sequence). CDR3 coding DNA: TGTGCCTGGACCGGGGACACCGCTAACTATGGCTACACCTTC. Encoded protein: CAWTGDTANYGYTF.

The rearrangement joins TRBV11-2 to TRBJ2-1; 8 bases match TRBD2. V was pared by 5 bases and J by 4 bases, with 7 bases of the junction left unmatched. CDR1 is SGHAT and CDR2 is FQNNGV in the germline V gene. The CDR3 runs to 15 residues. This CDR3 is CASSPGGGRYNEQFF. DNA for the CDR3: TGTGCCAGCAGCCCCGGGGGGGGTAGGTACAATGAGCAGTTCTTC.

This clone came up a few times. The gene calls are TRBV7-9 and TRBJ2-5; 10 bases match TRBD2. This CDR3 is 15 amino acids long. The germline CDR1 and CDR2 sequences are SEHNR and FQNEAQ (reference sequence). V gave up 3 bases and J gave up 2 bases; unmatched junction bases: 3. CDR3 residues: CASSFGLAEQETQYF. The CDR3 DNA follows: TGTGCCAGCAGCTTTGGACTAGCGGAGCAAGAGACCCAGTACTTC.